This T cell receptor beta chain was captured by sequencing in a study of T cell repertoires in cytomegalovirus infection. A word on this clonotype: The antigen is unknown.

The study's findings and limits: Ex vivo, HLA-C-restricted CMV-specific TCR beta clonotypes prevailed over the rest of the response.

TCRdb analysed the reads with MiXCR anew, one entry per CDR3 protein. In the table there are roughly 300,000 distinct CDR3 sequences, around 25% of which are singletons. The CDR3 is made up of 16 amino acids. From germline, CDR1 is MDHEN and CDR2 SYDVKM. Between the trimmed V and J ends, which lost 4 bases and 0 bases, there was a span of 13 bases. This TCR came from a human donor in good health (CMV status not recorded). Some clones in this sample may be carry-over from other donors' samples. V and J are TRBV28 and TRBJ2-1; D ambiguous. The sequencing sample was made of PBMCs. CDR3 residues: CASSSLGQNSYNEQFF. DNA of the CDR3: TGTGCCAGCAGTTCCCTTGGGCAGAACTCCTACAATGAGCAGTTCTTC.